This T cell receptor (beta chain) stems from a study of beta chain features in type 1 diabetes. Study-level points and caveats: Moderate yet significant TCRB CDR3 shortening was seen in Type 1 diabetes patients in all four CD4+ subsets. Cells with high TCR expression could be over-represented by cDNA sequencing. Healthy donors had naive, central memory and Treg TCRB repertoires that appeared less similar than those seen among patients.

Deletions cut 6 bases from V and 0 bases from J, with 0 bases between. This CDR3 comprises 11 residues. Germline CDR1 reads MDHEN; CDR2 reads SYDVKM. About this clone itself: Its antigen is not known. The identical CDR3 is also encoded by other nucleotide sequences in the sample.

A sort by CD45RO/CCR7/CD25/CD127/CD95/CD27 yielded CD4+ naive, central memory, regulatory and stem cell-like memory cells. The whole isolated RNA underwent reverse transcription, so sequencing captured expressed TCRB transcripts. Deep immunoSEQ sequencing covered naive, central memory and regulatory T cell samples. Using immunoSEQ multiplex PCR, the repertoire was profiled, and TCRdb retains in-frame clones only, with some absent. The profile shows 600,000 to 700,000 clones, roughly 12% of them singletons. This chain connects TRBV28 to TRBJ2-1; D not certain. The material sequenced was naive CD4+ T cells from blood. The TCR was taken from a man under 40 with type 1 diabetes. As DNA, the CDR3 is TGTGCCAGCAGCTCCTACAATGAGCAGTTCTTC. Residues: CASSSYNEQFF.